The table lists the clone carrying this T cell receptor (beta chain) with a few counts. TCRdb re-derived calls from the RT-PCR reads in MiXCR, one entry per CDR3 protein. Among fewer than 800,000 distinct CDR3 sequences, approximately 15% were seen once, and the ten largest hold more than 9%. The source of the sample is a study of response to subunit inactivated influenza vaccine. This sequence was found in a man in his fifties who received an inactivated influenza vaccine. The input for sequencing was PBMCs from blood, taken 11 to 12 days after vaccination.

This CDR3 reads CASSANGAGLGDTQYF. DNA for the CDR3: TGTGCCAGCAGTGCCAACGGAGCGGGATTGGGAGATACGCAGTATTTT. This rearrangement joins TRBV6-1 to TRBJ2-3; 7 nucleotides match TRBD2. Germline loops: CDR1 MNHNS, CDR2 SASEGT. This CDR3 region has 16 residues. V lost 4 bases, J lost 5 bases, and 12 bases stayed unmatched.